This T cell receptor (beta chain) was identified during a study of blood T cell repertoires in COVID-19. As for the study in general: The samples span acute and convalescent COVID-19 from the United States, Italy and Spain. T cells, B-cell-depleted T cells, or PBMCs supplied cDNA or gDNA.

In the study's own analysis: Amplified reference gene primers provided the basis for estimating nucleated cell counts. Clones were read by immunoSEQ multiplex PCR, and TCRdb kept only the in-frame ones, dropping some. V, J and clone size reflect that table, while D and trimming were determined from the DNA. The repertoire consists of some 67,000 clones, with 90% occurring once and the leading ten covering 5% to 5.5%. The sequenced material came from peripheral blood. The clonotype originates from a woman aged 18-29 years with acute or convalescent COVID-19.

The CDR3 DNA reads TGTGCCAGCAGCCAAGAAGTCATAGCGGGAGTGGACTACGAGCAGTACTTC. Translated, it gives CASSQEVIAGVDYEQYF. The chain recombines TRBV14 with TRBJ2-7; 9 bases are shared with TRBD2. This CDR3 spans 17 amino acids. After removal of 0 bases from V and 3 bases from J, the junction contained 9 bases not matched to a gene. Germline V CDR1 and CDR2: SGHDN, FVKESK.